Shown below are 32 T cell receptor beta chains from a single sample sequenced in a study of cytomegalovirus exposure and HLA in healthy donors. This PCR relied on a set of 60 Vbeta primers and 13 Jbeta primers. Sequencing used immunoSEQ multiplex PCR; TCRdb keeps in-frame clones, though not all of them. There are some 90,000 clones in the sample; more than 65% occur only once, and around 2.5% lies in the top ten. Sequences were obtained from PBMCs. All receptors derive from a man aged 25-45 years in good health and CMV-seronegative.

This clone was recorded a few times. This CDR3 reads CASSGQGPNEKLFF. The CDR3 nucleotides read TGTGCCAGCAGCGGACAGGGACCGAATGAAAAACTGTTTTTT. The chain is built from TRBV2 and TRBJ1-4; 8 bases align to TRBD1. The CDR3 has 14 residues. V dropped 6 bases and J dropped 5; count of bases not matched to a gene: 5. Germline V gene sequence: CDR1 SNHLY, CDR2 FYNNEI.

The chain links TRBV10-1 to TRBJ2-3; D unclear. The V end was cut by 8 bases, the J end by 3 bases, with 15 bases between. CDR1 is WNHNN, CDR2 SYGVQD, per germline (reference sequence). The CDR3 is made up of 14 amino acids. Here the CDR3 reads CASGTTSRTDTQYF. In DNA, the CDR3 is TGCGCCAGCGGAACGACAAGTCGGACAGATACGCAGTATTTT.

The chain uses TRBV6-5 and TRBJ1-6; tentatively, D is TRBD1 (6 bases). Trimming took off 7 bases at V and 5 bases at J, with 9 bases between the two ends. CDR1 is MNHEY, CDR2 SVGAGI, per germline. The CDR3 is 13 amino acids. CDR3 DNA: TGTGCCAGCATGGACAGTAATAATTCACCCCTCCACTTT. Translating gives CASMDSNNSPLHF.

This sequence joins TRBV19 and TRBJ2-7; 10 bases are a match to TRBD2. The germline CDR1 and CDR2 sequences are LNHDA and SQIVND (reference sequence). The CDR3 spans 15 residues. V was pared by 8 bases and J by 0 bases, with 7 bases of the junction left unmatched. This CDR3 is CASQRGGFSSYEQYF. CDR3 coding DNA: TGTGCCAGTCAGCGGGGGGGATTTAGCTCCTACGAGCAGTACTTC.

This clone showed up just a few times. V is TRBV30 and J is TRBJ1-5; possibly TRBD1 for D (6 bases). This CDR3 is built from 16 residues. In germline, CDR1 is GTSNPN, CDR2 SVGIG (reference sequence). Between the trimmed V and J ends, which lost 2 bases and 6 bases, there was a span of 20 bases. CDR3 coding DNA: TGTGCCTGGAGTAAGGGTCCAGGGGTAGAAGCTCAGCCCCAGCATTTT. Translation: CAWSKGPGVEAQPQHF.

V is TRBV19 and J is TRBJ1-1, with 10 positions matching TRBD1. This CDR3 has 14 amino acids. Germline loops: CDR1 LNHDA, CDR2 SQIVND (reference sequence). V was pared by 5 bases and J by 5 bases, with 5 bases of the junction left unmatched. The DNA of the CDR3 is TGTGCCAGTAGTGGGGGACAGGGGTTTACTGAAGCTTTCTTT. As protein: CASSGGQGFTEAFF.

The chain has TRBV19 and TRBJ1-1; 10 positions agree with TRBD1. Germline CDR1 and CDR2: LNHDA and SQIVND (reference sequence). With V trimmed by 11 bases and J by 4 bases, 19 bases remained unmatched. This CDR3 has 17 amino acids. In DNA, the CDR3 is TGTGCCTGCCTCCCGGGACAGGGGCGTGGTGGATTCACTGAAGCTTTCTTT. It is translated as CACLPGQGRGGFTEAFF.

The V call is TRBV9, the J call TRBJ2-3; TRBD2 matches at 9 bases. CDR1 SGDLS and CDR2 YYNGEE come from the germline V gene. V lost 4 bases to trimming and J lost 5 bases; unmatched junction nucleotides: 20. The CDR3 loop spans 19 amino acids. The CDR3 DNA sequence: TGTGCCAGCAGCCTCCCGGGGAGCGGGGGGTCGAAAGCCCAAGATACGCAGTATTTT. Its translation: CASSLPGSGGSKAQDTQYF. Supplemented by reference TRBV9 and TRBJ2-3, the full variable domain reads DSGVTQTPKHLITATGQRVTLRCSPRSGDLSVYWYQQSLDQGLQFLIQYYNGEERAKGNILERFSAQQFPDLHSELNLSSLELGDSALYFCASSLPGSGGSKAQDTQYFGPGTRLTVL.

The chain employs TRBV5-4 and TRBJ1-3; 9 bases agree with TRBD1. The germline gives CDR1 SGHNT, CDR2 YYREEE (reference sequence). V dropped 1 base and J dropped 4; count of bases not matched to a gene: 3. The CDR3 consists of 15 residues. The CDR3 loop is CASSLPGTGGNTIYF. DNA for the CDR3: TGTGCCAGCAGCTTGCCCGGGACAGGGGGAAACACCATATATTTT.

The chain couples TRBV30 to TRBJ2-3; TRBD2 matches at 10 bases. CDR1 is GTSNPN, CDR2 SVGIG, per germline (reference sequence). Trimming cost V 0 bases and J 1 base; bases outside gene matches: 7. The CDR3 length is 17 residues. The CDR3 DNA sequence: TGTGCCTGGAGTGTAAGGCTAGCGGGGGCCCGCACAGATACGCAGTATTTT. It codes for CAWSVRLAGARTDTQYF.

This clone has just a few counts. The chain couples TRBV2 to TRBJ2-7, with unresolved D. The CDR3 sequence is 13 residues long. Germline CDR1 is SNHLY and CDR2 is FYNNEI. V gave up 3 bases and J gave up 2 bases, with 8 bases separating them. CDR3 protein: CASSDITAYEQYF. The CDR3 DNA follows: TGTGCCAGCAGTGACATAACAGCCTACGAGCAGTACTTC.

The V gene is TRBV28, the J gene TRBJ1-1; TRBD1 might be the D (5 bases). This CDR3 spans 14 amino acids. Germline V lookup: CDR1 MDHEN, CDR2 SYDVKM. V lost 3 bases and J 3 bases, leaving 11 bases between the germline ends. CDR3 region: CASSFPRGYTEAFF. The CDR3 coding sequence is TGTGCCAGCAGTTTCCCCCGGGGGTACACTGAAGCTTTCTTT.

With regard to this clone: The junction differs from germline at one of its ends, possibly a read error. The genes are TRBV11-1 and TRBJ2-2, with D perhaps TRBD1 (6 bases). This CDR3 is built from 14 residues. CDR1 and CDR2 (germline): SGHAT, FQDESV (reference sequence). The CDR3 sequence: CASRYRVNIGELFF. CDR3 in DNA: TGTGCCAGCCGGTACAGGGTAAACATCGGGGAGCTGTTTTTT.

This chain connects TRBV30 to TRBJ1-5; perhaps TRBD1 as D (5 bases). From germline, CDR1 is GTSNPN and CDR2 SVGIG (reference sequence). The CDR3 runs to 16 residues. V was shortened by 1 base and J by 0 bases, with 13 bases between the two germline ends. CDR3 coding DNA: TGTGCCTGGAGTGCAGGGCTGGGGTCTAGCAATCAGCCCCAGCATTTT. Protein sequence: CAWSAGLGSSNQPQHF.

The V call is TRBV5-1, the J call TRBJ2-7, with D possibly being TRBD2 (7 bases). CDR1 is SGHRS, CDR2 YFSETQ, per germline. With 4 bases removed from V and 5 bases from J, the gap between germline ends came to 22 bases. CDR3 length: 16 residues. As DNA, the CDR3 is TGCGCCAGCAGCCCCTCCCCGGGGGGCGGGGGTCACGAGCAGTACTTC. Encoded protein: CASSPSPGGGGHEQYF.

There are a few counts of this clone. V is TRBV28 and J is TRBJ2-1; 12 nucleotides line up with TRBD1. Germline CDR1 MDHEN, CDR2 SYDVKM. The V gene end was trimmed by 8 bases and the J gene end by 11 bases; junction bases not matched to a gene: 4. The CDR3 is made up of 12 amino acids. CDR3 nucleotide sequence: TGTGCCAGCCCAGGGACAGGGGGCAAGCAGTTCTTC. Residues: CASPGTGGKQFF.

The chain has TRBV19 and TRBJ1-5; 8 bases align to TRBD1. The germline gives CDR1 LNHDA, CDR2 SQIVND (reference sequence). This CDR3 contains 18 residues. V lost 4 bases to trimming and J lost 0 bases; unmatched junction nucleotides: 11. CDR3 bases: TGTGCCAGTAGTACTTGGACAGGGAGGGGGTATAGCAATCAGCCCCAGCATTTT. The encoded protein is CASSTWTGRGYSNQPQHF.

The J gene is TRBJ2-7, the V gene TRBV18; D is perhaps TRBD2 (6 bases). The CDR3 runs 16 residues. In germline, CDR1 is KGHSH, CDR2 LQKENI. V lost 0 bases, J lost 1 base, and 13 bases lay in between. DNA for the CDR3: TGTGCCAGCTCACCACCTTGGGGGGAACATTCCTACGAGCAGTACTTC. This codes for CASSPPWGEHSYEQYF.

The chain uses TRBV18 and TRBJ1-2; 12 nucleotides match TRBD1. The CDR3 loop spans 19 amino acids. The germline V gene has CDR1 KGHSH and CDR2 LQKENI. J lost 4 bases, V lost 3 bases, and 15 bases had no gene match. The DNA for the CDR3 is TGTGCCAGCTCACCTTTAACCGGGACAGGGGGCGCCTTCTCCTATGGCTACACCTTC. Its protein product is CASSPLTGTGGAFSYGYTF.

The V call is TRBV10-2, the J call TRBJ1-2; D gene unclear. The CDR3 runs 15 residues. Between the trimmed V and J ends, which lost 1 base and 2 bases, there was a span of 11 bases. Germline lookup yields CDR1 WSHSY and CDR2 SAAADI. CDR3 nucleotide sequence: TGCGCCAGCAGTGAGTTCGGCGGAATCAACTATGGCTACACCTTC. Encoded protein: CASSEFGGINYGYTF.

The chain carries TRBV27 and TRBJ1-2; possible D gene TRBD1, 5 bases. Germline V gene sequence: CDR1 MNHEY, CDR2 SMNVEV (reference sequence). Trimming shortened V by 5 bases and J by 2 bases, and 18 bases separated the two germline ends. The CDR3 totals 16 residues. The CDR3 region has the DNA TGTGCCAGCAGTCTGACCCCCGACAGTAGAAACTATGGCTACACCTTC. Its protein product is CASSLTPDSRNYGYTF.

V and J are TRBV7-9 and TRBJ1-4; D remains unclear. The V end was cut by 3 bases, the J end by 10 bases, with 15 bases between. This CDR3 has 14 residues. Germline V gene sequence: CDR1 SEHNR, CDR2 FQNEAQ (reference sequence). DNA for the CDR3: TGTGCCAGCAGCTTCGACACCCGAGCGGGAAAACTGTTTTTT. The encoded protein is CASSFDTRAGKLFF.

The CDR3, as DNA: TGTGCCAGCAGCTTATCCCTGATGCGGGATACGCAGTATTTT. Its translation is CASSLSLMRDTQYF. J is TRBJ2-3 and V is TRBV7-2, with D unresolved. Germline CDR1 reads SGHTA; CDR2 reads FQGNSA. The length of the CDR3 is 14 residues. The V end was cut by 2 bases, the J end by 6 bases, with 12 bases between. Drawing the rest from reference TRBV7-2 and TRBJ2-3, the complete variable domain is GAGVSQSPSNKVTEKGKDVELRCDPISGHTALYWYRQSLGQGLEFLIYFQGNSAPDKSGLPSDRFSAERTGGSVSTLTIQRTQQEDSAVYLCASSLSLMRDTQYFGPGTRLTVL.

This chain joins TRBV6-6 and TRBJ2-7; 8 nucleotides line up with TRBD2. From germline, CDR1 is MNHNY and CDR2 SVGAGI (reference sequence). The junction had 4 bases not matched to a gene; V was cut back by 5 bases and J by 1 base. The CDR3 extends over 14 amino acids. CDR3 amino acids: CASSRTSRSYEQYF. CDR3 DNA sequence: TGTGCCAGCAGTCGGACTAGCCGATCCTACGAGCAGTACTTC.

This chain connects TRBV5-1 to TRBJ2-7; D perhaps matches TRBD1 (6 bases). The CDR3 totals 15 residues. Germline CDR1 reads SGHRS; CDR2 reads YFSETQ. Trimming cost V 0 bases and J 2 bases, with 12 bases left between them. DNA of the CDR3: TGCGCCAGCAGCTTGGAGTCAGGGGTTCCCTACGAGCAGTACTTC. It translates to CASSLESGVPYEQYF.

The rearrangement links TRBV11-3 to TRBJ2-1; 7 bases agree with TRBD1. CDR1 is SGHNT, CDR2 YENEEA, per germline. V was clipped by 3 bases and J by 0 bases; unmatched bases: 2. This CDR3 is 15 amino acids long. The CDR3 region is CASSLGQSSYNEQFF. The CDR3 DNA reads TGTGCCAGCAGCTTGGGACAGAGCTCCTACAATGAGCAGTTCTTC.

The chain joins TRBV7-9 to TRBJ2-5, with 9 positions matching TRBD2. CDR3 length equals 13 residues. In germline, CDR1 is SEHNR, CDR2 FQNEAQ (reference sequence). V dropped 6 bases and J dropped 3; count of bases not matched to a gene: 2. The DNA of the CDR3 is TGTGCCAGCAGTGTAGCGGGAGAAGAGACCCAGTACTTC. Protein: CASSVAGEETQYF.

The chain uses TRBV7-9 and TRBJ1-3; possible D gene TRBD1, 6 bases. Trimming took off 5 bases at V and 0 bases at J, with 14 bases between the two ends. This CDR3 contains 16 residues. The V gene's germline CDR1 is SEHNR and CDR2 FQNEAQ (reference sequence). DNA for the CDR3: TGTGCCAGCAGCAAAACCAACAGGGACTCTGGAAACACCATATATTTT. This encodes CASSKTNRDSGNTIYF.

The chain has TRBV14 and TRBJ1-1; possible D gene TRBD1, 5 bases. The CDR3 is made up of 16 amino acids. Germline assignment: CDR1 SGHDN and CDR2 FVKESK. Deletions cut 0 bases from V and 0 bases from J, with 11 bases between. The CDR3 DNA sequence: TGTGCCAGCAGCCAAGAACGAGGACACCTGAACACTGAAGCTTTCTTT. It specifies CASSQERGHLNTEAFF.

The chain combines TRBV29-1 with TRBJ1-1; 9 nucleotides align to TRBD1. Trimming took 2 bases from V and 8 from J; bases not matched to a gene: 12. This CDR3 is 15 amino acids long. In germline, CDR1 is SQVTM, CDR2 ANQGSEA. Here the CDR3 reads CSVERTGTGTREAFF. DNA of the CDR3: TGCAGCGTTGAAAGAACCGGGACAGGGACAAGAGAAGCTTTCTTT.

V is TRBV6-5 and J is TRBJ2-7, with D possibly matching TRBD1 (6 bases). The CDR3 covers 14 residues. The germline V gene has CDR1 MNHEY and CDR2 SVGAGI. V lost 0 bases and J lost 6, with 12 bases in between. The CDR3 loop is CASSYSRTVLEQYF. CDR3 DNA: TGTGCCAGCAGTTACTCGAGGACAGTCCTCGAGCAGTACTTC.

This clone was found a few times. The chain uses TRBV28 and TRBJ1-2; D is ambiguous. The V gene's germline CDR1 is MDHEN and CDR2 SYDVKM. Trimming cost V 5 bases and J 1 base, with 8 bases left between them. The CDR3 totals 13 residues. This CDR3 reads CASSPGINYGYTF. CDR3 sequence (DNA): TGTGCCAGCAGTCCAGGTATTAACTATGGCTACACCTTC.